Shown below are 21 T cell receptor beta chains from a single sample sequenced in a study of identical twins. TCRdb reprocessed the 5' RACE reads with MiXCR, giving one entry per CDR3 protein. The sample lists some 330,000 distinct CDR3 sequences; roughly 10% were seen once. Material for sequencing was naive T cells sorted from blood. The receptors were sampled from a woman in her 50s in good health.

This clonotype was seen more than once but under ten times. The chain has TRBV29-1 and TRBJ2-5; D perhaps matches TRBD1 (7 bases). The CDR3 runs to 17 residues. Trimming left V 0 bases short and J 4 bases short, with 21 bases between. Germline-derived CDR1 and CDR2 are SQVTM and ANQGSEA. CDR3 sequence reads: CSVEDRRGRGPGETQYF. CDR3 coding DNA: TGCAGCGTTGAAGATAGGCGGGGTAGGGGGCCGGGAGAGACCCAGTACTTC.

This clonotype was seen repeatedly, ten times or more. CDR3 loop: CASRVSRDFEQYF. CDR3 bases: TGTGCCAGCAGGGTCTCCCGGGACTTCGAGCAGTACTTC. The chain joins TRBV11-1 to TRBJ2-7; TRBD2 is a possible D gene (6 bases). V dropped 6 bases and J dropped 6 bases, with 15 bases sitting between them. Germline V CDR1 and CDR2: SGHAT, FQDESV (reference sequence). The CDR3 sequence is 13 residues long.

This clonotype came up many times. The V call is TRBV29-1, the J call TRBJ2-1; TRBD2 might be the D (6 bases). Germline values: CDR1 SQVTM, CDR2 ANQGSEA. Trimming pared 3 bases from V and 6 bases from J, leaving 9 bases between. The CDR3 has 12 residues. The CDR3 DNA follows: TGCAGCGTTGACGGGAGTGTCAATGAGCAGTTCTTC. It codes for CSVDGSVNEQFF.

This clonotype has ten or more counts. The gene calls are TRBV12-3 or TRBV12-4 and TRBJ1-1; D ambiguous. V gave up 5 bases and J gave up 9 bases, with 13 bases separating them. The CDR3 contains 12 residues. The CDR3 DNA reads TGTGCCAGCAGTCCCCGGGTGGAGAAAGCTTTCTTT. Translated: CASSPRVEKAFF.

V and J are TRBV24-1 and TRBJ2-1; either TRBD1 or TRBD2 may supply D (5 bases each). CDR3 size: 15 residues. V was pared by 4 bases and J by 7 bases, with 16 bases between. Germline CDR1 and CDR2: KGHDR and SFDVKD. CDR3 loop: CATSDPTRWGNEQFF. In DNA form, the CDR3 reads TGTGCCACCAGTGACCCTACGCGGTGGGGGAATGAGCAGTTCTTC.

This clonotype was seen repeatedly, ten times or more. The chain is built from TRBV14 and TRBJ2-1, with TRBD1 matching over 8 bases. Germline V gene sequence: CDR1 SGHDN, CDR2 FVKESK. The CDR3 covers 20 residues. V trimming: 0 bases; J trimming: 5 bases; junction bases outside the gene matches: 18. In nucleotides, the CDR3 is TGTGCCAGCAGCCAAGATCCTGGACAGGGAATGCTTCCCGGCAACAATGAGCAGTTCTTC. Its protein product is CASSQDPGQGMLPGNNEQFF.

This clonotype was counted ten times or more. The genes are TRBV3-1 and TRBJ1-5; D ambiguous. Germline V gene data show CDR1 as LGHDT and CDR2 as YNNKEL (reference sequence). The CDR3 length is 13 residues. V dropped 4 bases and J dropped 5 bases, with 9 bases sitting between them. The CDR3 DNA reads TGTGCCAGCAGCCCCCGGGAAGATCAGCCCCAGCATTTT. It translates to CASSPREDQPQHF.

The table lists this clonotype with many counts. The chain combines TRBV5-1 with TRBJ2-1, with D possibly matching TRBD1 (6 bases). The CDR3 runs 18 residues. Germline CDR1 reads SGHRS; CDR2 reads YFSETQ. V lost 4 bases and J 6 bases, leaving 26 bases between the germline ends. This CDR3 is CASSRIARGSQGLNEQFF. The CDR3 bases are TGCGCCAGCAGCCGTATCGCCCGTGGGTCACAGGGCCTCAATGAGCAGTTCTTC.

This clonotype appeared once. The germline gene is not matched at one end of the junction; a read error may be the cause. The chain joins TRBV12-3 or TRBV12-4 to TRBJ2-7, with TRBD2 matching 7 bases. The CDR3 runs 15 residues. The CDR3 sequence: CASSLVRGVGYKQYF. CDR3 in DNA: TGTGCCAGCAGTTTAGTTCGGGGGGTTGGCTACAAGCAGTACTTC.

The chain recombines TRBV12-3 or TRBV12-4 with TRBJ2-2; D call uncertain. This CDR3 is 12 amino acids long. Trimming removed 4 bases at V and 6 bases at J, with 6 bases between. The CDR3 coding sequence is TGTGCCAGCAGTTCCCATCCCGGGGAGCTGTTTTTT. Translated, it gives CASSSHPGELFF.

This clonotype showed up just a few times. This sequence joins TRBV10-3 and TRBJ2-2; D remains unclear. Germline-derived CDR1 and CDR2 are ENHRY and SYGVKD. V was cut by 0 bases and J by 3 bases, with 14 bases left in between. The CDR3 runs 17 residues. CDR3 sequence (DNA): TGTGCCATCAGTGAGTCGACGGGCACATTGGACACCGGGGAGCTGTTTTTT. As protein: CAISESTGTLDTGELFF.

This clonotype was recorded a few times. The V and J genes are TRBV6-1 and TRBJ1-5; the D is unclear. Germline lookup yields CDR1 MNHNS and CDR2 SASEGT. V was clipped by 2 bases and J by 11 bases, with 10 bases between them. The CDR3 consists of 12 residues. The CDR3 DNA reads as TGTGCCAGCAGTGAAACTGGGAGGGCCCAGCATTTT. This translates into CASSETGRAQHF.

This clonotype has just a few counts. The rearrangement links TRBV13 to TRBJ2-7; 7 bases fit TRBD1. Germline-derived CDR1 and CDR2 are PRHDT and FYEKMQ (reference sequence). The CDR3 runs to 13 residues. V shed 6 bases and J 3 bases; nucleotides not matched to a gene: 5. The CDR3, as DNA: TGTGCCAGCAGGCCGACAGGGATCTACGAGCAGTACTTC. Its protein is CASRPTGIYEQYF. Filled out from reference TRBV13 and TRBJ2-7, the complete variable domain reads AAGVIQSPRHLIKEKRETATLKCYPIPRHDTVYWYQQGPGQDPQFLISFYEKMQSDKGSIPDRFSAQQFSDYHSELNMSSLELGDSALYFCASRPTGIYEQYFGPGTRLTVT.

Ten or more counts support this clonotype. The V gene is TRBV29-1, the J gene TRBJ1-6, with 9 nucleotides matching TRBD1. This CDR3 has 17 amino acids. With 4 bases clipped from V and 5 bases from J, the junction kept 12 bases outside the gene matches. CDR1 is SQVTM and CDR2 is ANQGSEA in the germline V gene. CDR3 amino acids: CSVGTGAISPNNSPLHF. The CDR3 bases are TGCAGCGTTGGGACAGGGGCGATTTCCCCGAATAATTCACCCCTCCACTTT.

V gene TRBV5-1 combines with J gene TRBJ2-7; TRBD2 might be the D (6 bases). Deletions cut 4 bases from V and 2 bases from J, with 13 bases between. CDR1 is SGHRS and CDR2 is YFSETQ in the germline V gene. The CDR3 length is 14 residues. The CDR3 nucleotides read TGCGCCAGCAGCCCCCTGGGGAGGCCCTACGAGCAGTACTTC. It specifies CASSPLGRPYEQYF.

In this sample, this clonotype turned up many times. The rearrangement joins TRBV12-3 or TRBV12-4 to TRBJ2-5; 7 bases are shared with TRBD2. The CDR3 has 14 amino acids. V dropped 3 bases and J dropped 3; count of bases not matched to a gene: 4. CDR3 amino acids: CASSLGGVEETQYF. The CDR3 DNA reads TGTGCCAGCAGTTTGGGGGGGGTGGAAGAGACCCAGTACTTC.

This clonotype showed up many times. The chain links TRBV9 to TRBJ2-1; D uncertain. Germline V lookup: CDR1 SGDLS, CDR2 YYNGEE. CDR3 size: 11 residues. V was shortened by 4 bases and J by 8 bases, with 7 bases between the two germline ends. CDR3 protein: CASSQRDEQFF. CDR3 in DNA: TGTGCCAGCAGCCAAAGGGATGAGCAGTTCTTC.

This clonotype occurred a few times. The rearrangement joins TRBV9 to TRBJ2-2; D tentatively reads TRBD1 or TRBD2 (5 bases each). V shed 8 bases and J shed 6 bases, with 14 bases lying between them. This CDR3 is 13 amino acids long. Germline V lookup: CDR1 SGDLS, CDR2 YYNGEE. DNA of the CDR3: TGTGCCAGGCGCGAAGAGGGGTCCGGGGAGCTGTTTTTT. Its translation: CARREEGSGELFF. The complete variable domain, with remaining parts taken from reference TRBV9 and TRBJ2-2, reads DSGVTQTPKHLITATGQRVTLRCSPRSGDLSVYWYQQSLDQGLQFLIQYYNGEERAKGNILERFSAQQFPDLHSELNLSSLELGDSALYFCARREEGSGELFFGEGSRLTVL.

J is TRBJ2-6 and V is TRBV5-1, with D perhaps matching TRBD1 or TRBD2 (5 bases each). From germline, CDR1 is SGHRS and CDR2 YFSETQ. This CDR3 comprises 14 residues. V lost 5 bases to trimming and J lost 2 bases, with 8 bases between them. In DNA form, the CDR3 reads TGCGCCAGCAGATCGGGGCCTGGGGCCAACGTCCTGACTTTC. Translated, it gives CASRSGPGANVLTF.

At least ten counts were recorded for this clonotype. V and J are TRBV2 and TRBJ2-2, with TRBD2 matching 8 bases. The germline CDR1 and CDR2 sequences are SNHLY and FYNNEI. V lost 6 bases and J lost 1; bases outside the gene matches: 13. There are 18 residues in the CDR3. In DNA form, the CDR3 reads TGTGCCAGCAGCGGGGCGTTGGGGACTAGAGTGAACACCGGGGAGCTGTTTTTT. Its translation: CASSGALGTRVNTGELFF. Looking up the rest from reference TRBV2 and TRBJ2-2 gives the full variable domain: EPEVTQTPSHQVTQMGQEVILRCVPISNHLYFYWYRQILGQKVEFLVSFYNNEISEKSEIFDDQFSVERPDGSNFTLKIRSTKLEDSAMYFCASSGALGTRVNTGELFFGEGSRLTVL.

This clonotype turned up a few times. The rearrangement uses TRBV20-1 and TRBJ2-7; D not resolved. CDR1 DFQATT and CDR2 SNEGSKA come from the germline V gene (reference sequence). CDR3 size: 13 residues. V lost 0 bases and J lost 5, with 11 bases in between. The CDR3 loop reads CSARDRMGNEQYF. The DNA for the CDR3 is TGCAGTGCTAGAGATCGTATGGGGAACGAGCAGTACTTC.